What follows are 2 T cell receptor beta chains derived from one specimen sequenced in a study of beta chain features in type 1 diabetes. The sequenced template was cDNA made from the entire isolated RNA. The method was immunoSEQ multiplex PCR; TCRdb's version includes in-frame clones alone and lacks a portion of them. The repertoire has hundreds of thousands of clones, roughly 16% of them found once; the top ten carry under 0.095%. The specimen sequenced was naive CD4+ T cells from blood. The receptors were gathered from a man younger than 35 in good health.

The J gene is TRBJ2-1, the V gene TRBV11-2; TRBD2 matches 9 bases. V lost 2 bases, J lost 4 bases, and 12 bases stayed unmatched. The CDR3 consists of 18 residues. CDR1 is SGHAT, CDR2 FQNNGV, per germline. DNA of the CDR3: TGTGCCAGCAGCTTATCGTGGCTAGCGGGGATAAAATACAATGAGCAGTTCTTC. Protein sequence: CASSLSWLAGIKYNEQFF.

This chain joins TRBV29-1 and TRBJ2-7; the match to TRBD2 covers 7 bases. With 6 bases clipped from V and 2 bases from J, the junction kept 4 bases outside the gene matches. Looked up from germline, CDR1 is SQVTM and CDR2 is ANQGSEA. This CDR3 has 12 residues. The CDR3 is CSVRDYAYEQYF. For the CDR3, the DNA is TGCAGCGTGAGGGACTACGCCTACGAGCAGTACTTC.